The entry below gives a single TCR beta chain sequence along with its context. The CDR3 is 16 amino acids. Per the germline V gene, CDR1 is SGHVS and CDR2 is FQNEAQ. The V end was cut by 3 bases, the J end by 3 bases, with 18 bases between. Libraries were prepared by immunoSEQ multiplex PCR; TCRdb keeps only in-frame clonotypes and omits some of them. The sample carries 250,000 to 350,000 clones, more than 75% recorded once. The entry originates in a study of blood T cell repertoires in COVID-19. Clinical history as reported by participants underpinned cohort assignment. The chain has TRBV7-8 and TRBJ2-7, with D maybe TRBD2 (5 bases). The clonotype comes from a woman in her fifties or sixties in a cohort exposed to, infected with or recovered from COVID-19 (not recorded which). What was sequenced was PBMCs or T cells enriched from blood (not recorded which). In DNA, the CDR3 is TGTGCCAGCAGCTTCGTTGAGGGAGCTATTAACTACGAGCAGTACTTC. Protein product: CASSFVEGAINYEQYF. Filled out from reference TRBV7-8 and TRBJ2-7, the complete variable domain reads GAGVSQSPRYKVAKRGQDVALRCDPISGHVSLFWYQQALGQGPEFLTYFQNEAQLDKSGLPSDRFFAERPEGSVSTLKIQRTQQEDSAVYLCASSFVEGAINYEQYFGPGTRLTVT.